One and the same sample provided the 10 T cell receptor beta chains below, sequenced in a study of T cell changes during pregnancy in multiple sclerosis. The repertoire was sequenced with immunoSEQ multiplex PCR; TCRdb's copy has only in-frame clones and lacks some. There are roughly 49,000 clones in the sample; 90% occur only once, and about 1.5% lies in the top ten. The sample here was peripheral blood, taken in the first trimester of pregnancy. The source is a female donor in good health, enrolled as a control in a pregnancy study.

This clone was picked up a small number of times. The V call is TRBV4-1, the J call TRBJ1-2; the D is unclear. This CDR3 has 14 amino acids. V was shortened by 0 bases and J by 7 bases, with 12 bases between the two germline ends. The germline V gene has CDR1 MGHRA and CDR2 YSYEKL. Here the CDR3 reads CASSQDEGRSGYTF. In DNA form, the CDR3 reads TGCGCCAGCAGCCAAGATGAGGGAAGAAGTGGCTACACCTTC.

The rearrangement joins TRBV6-5 to TRBJ2-2; a weak D match, TRBD1 (6 bases). Germline CDR1 MNHEY, CDR2 SVGAGI. The CDR3 runs to 15 residues. V was clipped by 6 bases and J by 5 bases, with 16 bases between them. CDR3: CASRTYNRATGELFF. The CDR3 coding sequence is TGTGCCAGCAGGACCTACAACAGGGCAACCGGGGAGCTGTTTTTT.

The table lists this clone with a count of one. This sequence joins TRBV2 and TRBJ2-7; 12 nucleotides align to TRBD2. Germline V gives CDR1 SNHLY, CDR2 FYNNEI. J gave up 4 bases and V 4 bases, and 5 bases lay outside the gene matches. There are 15 residues in the CDR3. The CDR3 sequence: CASSARLAGVYEQYF. In DNA, the CDR3 is TGTGCCAGCAGTGCCCGACTAGCGGGGGTGTACGAGCAGTACTTC. The full variable domain, its missing parts supplied by reference TRBV2 and TRBJ2-7, is EPEVTQTPSHQVTQMGQEVILRCVPISNHLYFYWYRQILGQKVEFLVSFYNNEISEKSEIFDDQFSVERPDGSNFTLKIRSTKLEDSAMYFCASSARLAGVYEQYFGPGTRLTVT.

The chain has TRBV4-3 and TRBJ2-7; possibly TRBD1 for D (5 bases). Germline CDR1 LGHNA, CDR2 YSLEER. With 1 base removed from V and 2 bases from J, the gap between germline ends came to 15 bases. This CDR3 spans 16 amino acids. CDR3 loop: CASSQVLLQGPYEQYF. The CDR3 nucleotides read TGCGCCAGCAGCCAAGTCCTGCTCCAGGGCCCCTACGAGCAGTACTTC.

This rearrangement joins TRBV28 to TRBJ2-4, with D possibly matching TRBD1 (6 bases). This CDR3 has 13 residues. Trimming took 8 bases from V and 3 from J, leaving 11 bases between them. Germline V CDR1 and CDR2: MDHEN, SYDVKM. CDR3 sequence (DNA): TGTGCCAGCTTAGAGGGGGACAAAAACATTCAGTACTTC. Its protein is CASLEGDKNIQYF.

The rearrangement uses TRBV20-1 and TRBJ1-5; possibly TRBD1 for D (6 bases). CDR3 size: 11 residues. Germline-derived CDR1 and CDR2 are DFQATT and SNEGSKA (reference sequence). The V end was cut by 6 bases, the J end by 11 bases, with 14 bases between. CDR3 DNA: TGCAGTGCCAGAAACAGGGCATCCCAGCATTTT. Protein sequence: CSARNRASQHF.

The J gene is TRBJ2-7, the V gene TRBV5-1; 8 bases line up with TRBD1. The CDR3 totals 14 residues. V lost 4 bases to trimming and J lost 2 bases; unmatched junction nucleotides: 5. Germline CDR1 and CDR2: SGHRS and YFSETQ. The CDR3 bases are TGCGCCAGCAGCGGGGGGACAGGAGCCTACGAGCAGTACTTC. This translates into CASSGGTGAYEQYF.

The chain is built from TRBV5-6 and TRBJ1-5; D ambiguous. Germline CDR1 SGHDT, CDR2 YYEEEE. This CDR3 is 14 amino acids long. V was cut by 4 bases and J by 4 bases, with 12 bases left in between. The CDR3, as DNA: TGTGCCAGCAGCCCTTGGGCAGGTAATCAGCCCCAGCATTTT. Residues: CASSPWAGNQPQHF.

The genes are TRBV15 and TRBJ2-1; 14 nucleotides match TRBD2. The CDR3 is made up of 18 amino acids. CDR1 and CDR2 from the germline V gene are LNHNV and YYDKDF (reference sequence). V trimming: 0 bases; J trimming: 5 bases; junction bases outside the gene matches: 6. In DNA, the CDR3 is TGTGCCACCAGCAGAGAAACCCCGGGACTAGCGGGGGACAATGAGCAGTTCTTC. Protein: CATSRETPGLAGDNEQFF. Full variable domain (missing parts from reference TRBV15 and TRBJ2-1): DAMVIQNPRYQVTQFGKPVTLSCSQTLNHNVMYWYQQKSSQAPKLLFHYYDKDFNNEADTPDNFQSRRPNTSFCFLDIRSPGLGDTAMYLCATSRETPGLAGDNEQFFGPGTRLTVL.

The chain carries TRBV7-9 and TRBJ1-3; 7 bases map to TRBD1. Germline trimming cut 4 bases from V and 4 bases from J; bases unmatched to any gene: 1. CDR1 and CDR2 (germline): SEHNR, FQNEAQ (reference sequence). The CDR3 covers 13 residues. CDR3 nucleotide sequence: TGTGCCAGCAGCTCGGACAGGGGAAACACCATATATTTT. Its translation is CASSSDRGNTIYF. Full variable domain (outside the CDR3, taken from reference TRBV7-9 and TRBJ1-3): DTGVSQNPRHKITKRGQNVTFRCDPISEHNRLYWYRQTLGQGPEFLTYFQNEAQLEKSRLLSDRFSAERPKGSFSTLEIQRTEQGDSAMYLCASSSDRGNTIYFGEGSWLTVV.